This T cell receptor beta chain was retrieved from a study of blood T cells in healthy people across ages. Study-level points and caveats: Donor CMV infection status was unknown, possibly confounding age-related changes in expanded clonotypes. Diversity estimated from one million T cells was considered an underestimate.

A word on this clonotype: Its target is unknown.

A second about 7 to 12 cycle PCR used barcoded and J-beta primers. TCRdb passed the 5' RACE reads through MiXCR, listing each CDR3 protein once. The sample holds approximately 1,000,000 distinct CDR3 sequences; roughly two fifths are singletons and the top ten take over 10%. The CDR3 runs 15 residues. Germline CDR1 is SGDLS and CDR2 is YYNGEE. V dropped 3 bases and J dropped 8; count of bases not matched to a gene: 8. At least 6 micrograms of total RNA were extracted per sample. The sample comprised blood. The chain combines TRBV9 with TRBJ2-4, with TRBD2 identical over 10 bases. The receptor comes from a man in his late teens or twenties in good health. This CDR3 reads CASSGEGLALDIQYF. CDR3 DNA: TGTGCCAGCAGCGGGGAGGGACTAGCGTTAGACATTCAGTACTTC.